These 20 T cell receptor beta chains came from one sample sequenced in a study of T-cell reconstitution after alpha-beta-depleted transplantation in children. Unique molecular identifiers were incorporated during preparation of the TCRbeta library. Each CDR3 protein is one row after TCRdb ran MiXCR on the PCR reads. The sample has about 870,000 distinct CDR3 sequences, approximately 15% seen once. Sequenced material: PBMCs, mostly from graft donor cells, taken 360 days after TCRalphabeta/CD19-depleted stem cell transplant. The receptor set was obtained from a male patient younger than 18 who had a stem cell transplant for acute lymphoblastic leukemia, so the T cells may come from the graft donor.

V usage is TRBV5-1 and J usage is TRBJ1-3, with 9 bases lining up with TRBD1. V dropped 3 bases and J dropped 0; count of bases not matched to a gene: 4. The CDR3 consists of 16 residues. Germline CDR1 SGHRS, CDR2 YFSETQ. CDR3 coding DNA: TGCGCCAGCAGCTCTGGGACAGGGAACTCTGGAAACACCATATATTTT. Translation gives CASSSGTGNSGNTIYF.

The CDR3 region is CAAITQGAAFSGNTIYF. The DNA for the CDR3 is TGTGCCGCCATCACTCAGGGGGCTGCGTTTTCTGGAAACACCATATATTTT. The J gene is TRBJ1-3, the V gene TRBV12-3 or TRBV12-4; 8 nucleotides agree with TRBD1. J lost 1 base, V lost 11 bases, and 16 bases had no gene match. The CDR3 contains 17 residues.

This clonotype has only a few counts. The chain's CDR3 is CASSQPGTSGDYPYEQYF. CDR3 nucleotide sequence: TGTGCCAGCAGCCAACCCGGGACTAGCGGGGACTATCCTTACGAGCAGTACTTC. The gene calls are TRBV4-2 and TRBJ2-7, with 13 bases fitting TRBD2. Germline V lookup: CDR1 LGHNA, CDR2 YNFKEQ. The V segment lost 2 bases and the J segment 4 bases; nucleotides outside the gene matches: 11. This CDR3 comprises 18 residues.

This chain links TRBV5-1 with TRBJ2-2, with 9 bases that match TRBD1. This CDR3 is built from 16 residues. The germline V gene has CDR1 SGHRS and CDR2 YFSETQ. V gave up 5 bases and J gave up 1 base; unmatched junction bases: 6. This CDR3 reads CASSIQGARNTGELFF. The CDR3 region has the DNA TGCGCCAGCAGTATACAGGGGGCGCGGAACACCGGGGAGCTGTTTTTT. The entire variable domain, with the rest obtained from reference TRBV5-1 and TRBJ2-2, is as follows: KAGVTQTPRYLIKTRGQQVTLSCSPISGHRSVSWYQQTPGQGLQFLFEYFSETQRNKGNFPGRFSGRQFSNSRSEMNVSTLELGDSALYLCASSIQGARNTGELFFGEGSRLTVL.

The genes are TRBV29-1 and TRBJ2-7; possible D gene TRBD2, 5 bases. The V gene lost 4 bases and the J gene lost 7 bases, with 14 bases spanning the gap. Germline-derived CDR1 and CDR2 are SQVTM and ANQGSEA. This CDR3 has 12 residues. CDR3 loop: CSVVPPRGEQYF. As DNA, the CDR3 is TGCAGCGTTGTCCCACCCCGGGGAGAGCAGTACTTC.

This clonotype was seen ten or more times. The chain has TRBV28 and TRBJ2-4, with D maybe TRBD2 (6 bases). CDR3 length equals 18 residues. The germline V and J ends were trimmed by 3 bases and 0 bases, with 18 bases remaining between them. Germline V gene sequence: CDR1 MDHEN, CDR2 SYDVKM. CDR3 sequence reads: CASSLRDGPLRAKNIQYF. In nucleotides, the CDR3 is TGTGCCAGCAGTTTGCGGGACGGACCCCTAAGAGCCAAAAACATTCAGTACTTC.

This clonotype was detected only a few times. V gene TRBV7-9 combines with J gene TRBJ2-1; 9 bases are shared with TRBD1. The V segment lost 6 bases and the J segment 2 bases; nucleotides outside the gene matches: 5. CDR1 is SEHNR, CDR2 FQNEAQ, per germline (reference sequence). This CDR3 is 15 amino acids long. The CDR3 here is CASRAGQGPYNEQFF. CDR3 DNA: TGTGCCAGCAGGGCGGGACAGGGACCCTACAATGAGCAGTTCTTC. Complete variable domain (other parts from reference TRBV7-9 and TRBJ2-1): DTGVSQNPRHKITKRGQNVTFRCDPISEHNRLYWYRQTLGQGPEFLTYFQNEAQLEKSRLLSDRFSAERPKGSFSTLEIQRTEQGDSAMYLCASRAGQGPYNEQFFGPGTRLTVL.

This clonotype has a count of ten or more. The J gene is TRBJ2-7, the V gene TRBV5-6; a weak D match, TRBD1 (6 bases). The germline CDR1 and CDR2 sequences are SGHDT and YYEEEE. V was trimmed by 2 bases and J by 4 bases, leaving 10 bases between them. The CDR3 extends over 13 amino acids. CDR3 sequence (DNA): TGTGCCAGCAGCTTAACACAGGGTTACGAGCAGTACTTC. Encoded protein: CASSLTQGYEQYF. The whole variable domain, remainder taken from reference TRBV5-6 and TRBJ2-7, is DAGVTQSPTHLIKTRGQQVTLRCSPKSGHDTVSWYQQALGQGPQFIFQYYEEEERQRGNFPDRFSGHQFPNYSSELNVNALLLGDSALYLCASSLTQGYEQYFGPGTRLTVT.

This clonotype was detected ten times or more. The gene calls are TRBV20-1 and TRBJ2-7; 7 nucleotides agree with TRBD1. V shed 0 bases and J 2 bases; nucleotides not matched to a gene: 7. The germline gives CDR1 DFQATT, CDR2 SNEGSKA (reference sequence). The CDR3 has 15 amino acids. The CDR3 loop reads CSARDRGQAAYEQYF. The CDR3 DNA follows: TGCAGTGCTAGAGATAGAGGACAGGCCGCCTACGAGCAGTACTTC.

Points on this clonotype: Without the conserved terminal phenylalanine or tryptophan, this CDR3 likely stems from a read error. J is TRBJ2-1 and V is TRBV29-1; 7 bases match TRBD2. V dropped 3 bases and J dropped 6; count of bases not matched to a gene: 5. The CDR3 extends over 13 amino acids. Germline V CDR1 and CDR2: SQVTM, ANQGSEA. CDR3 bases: TGCAGCGTTGATGCGGGAGACGGCAATGAGCAGTTCTTG. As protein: CSVDAGDGNEQFL.

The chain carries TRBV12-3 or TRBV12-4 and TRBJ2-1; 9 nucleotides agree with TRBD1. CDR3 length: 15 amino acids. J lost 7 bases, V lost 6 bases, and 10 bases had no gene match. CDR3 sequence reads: CASSFGTGISNEQFF. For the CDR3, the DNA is TGTGCCAGCAGCTTCGGGACAGGGATTTCAAATGAGCAGTTCTTC.

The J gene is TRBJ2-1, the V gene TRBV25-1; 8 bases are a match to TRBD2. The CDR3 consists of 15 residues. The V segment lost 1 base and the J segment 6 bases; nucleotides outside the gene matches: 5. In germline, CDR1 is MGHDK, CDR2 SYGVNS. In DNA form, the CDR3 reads TGTGCCAGCAGTGAATCCCCTGGGACTAGCAATGAGCAGTTCTTC. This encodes CASSESPGTSNEQFF. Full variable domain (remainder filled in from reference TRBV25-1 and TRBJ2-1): EADIYQTPRYLVIGTGKKITLECSQTMGHDKMYWYQQDPGMELHLIHYSYGVNSTEKGDLSSESTVSRIRTEHFPLTLESARPSHTSQYLCASSESPGTSNEQFFGPGTRLTVL.

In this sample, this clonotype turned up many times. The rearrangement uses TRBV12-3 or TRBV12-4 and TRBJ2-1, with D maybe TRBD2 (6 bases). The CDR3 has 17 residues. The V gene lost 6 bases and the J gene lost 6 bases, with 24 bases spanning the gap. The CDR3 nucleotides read TGTGCCAGCAGGAGAGGTTGGAGGGCAGAGATTTCCAATGAGCAGTTCTTC. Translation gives CASRRGWRAEISNEQFF.

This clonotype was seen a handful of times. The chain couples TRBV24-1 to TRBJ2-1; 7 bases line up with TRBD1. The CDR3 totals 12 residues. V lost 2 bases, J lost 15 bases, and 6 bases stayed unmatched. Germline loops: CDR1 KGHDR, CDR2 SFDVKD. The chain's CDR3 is CATSDSDRVLFF. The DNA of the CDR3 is TGTGCCACCAGTGATTCAGACAGGGTTTTGTTCTTC.

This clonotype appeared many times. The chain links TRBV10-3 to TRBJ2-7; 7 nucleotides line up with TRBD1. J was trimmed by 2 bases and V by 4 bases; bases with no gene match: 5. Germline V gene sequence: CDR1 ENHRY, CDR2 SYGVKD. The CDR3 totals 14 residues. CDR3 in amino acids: CAISADRAPYEQYF. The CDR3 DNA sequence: TGTGCCATCAGTGCCGACAGGGCCCCCTACGAGCAGTACTTC.

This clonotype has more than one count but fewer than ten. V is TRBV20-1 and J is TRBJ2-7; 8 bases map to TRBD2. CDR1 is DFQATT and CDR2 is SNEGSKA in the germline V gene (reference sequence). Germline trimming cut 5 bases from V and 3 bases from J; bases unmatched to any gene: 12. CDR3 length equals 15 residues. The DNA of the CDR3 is TGCAGTGCTTCCAAGCTAAGCGGGAGAAGCTACGAGCAGTACTTC. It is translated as CSASKLSGRSYEQYF.

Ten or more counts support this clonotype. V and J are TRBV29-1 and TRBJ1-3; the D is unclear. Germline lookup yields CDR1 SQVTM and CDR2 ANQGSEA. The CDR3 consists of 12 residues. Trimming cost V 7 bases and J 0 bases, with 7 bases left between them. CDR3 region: CSAPDSGNTIYF. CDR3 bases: TGCAGCGCACCGGACTCTGGAAACACCATATATTTT.

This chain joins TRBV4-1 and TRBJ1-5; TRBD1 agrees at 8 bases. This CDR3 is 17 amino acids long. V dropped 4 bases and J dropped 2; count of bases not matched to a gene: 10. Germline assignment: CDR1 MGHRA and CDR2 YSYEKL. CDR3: CASSPGTGPIGNQPQHF. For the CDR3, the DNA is TGCGCCAGCAGCCCTGGGACAGGCCCAATTGGCAATCAGCCCCAGCATTTT.

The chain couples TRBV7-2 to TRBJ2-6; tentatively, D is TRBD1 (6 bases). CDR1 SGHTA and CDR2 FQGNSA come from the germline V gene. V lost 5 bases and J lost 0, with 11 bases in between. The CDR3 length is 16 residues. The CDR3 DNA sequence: TGTGCCAGCAGCCGAGACAGGAGCTCTGGGGCCAACGTCCTGACTTTC. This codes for CASSRDRSSGANVLTF.

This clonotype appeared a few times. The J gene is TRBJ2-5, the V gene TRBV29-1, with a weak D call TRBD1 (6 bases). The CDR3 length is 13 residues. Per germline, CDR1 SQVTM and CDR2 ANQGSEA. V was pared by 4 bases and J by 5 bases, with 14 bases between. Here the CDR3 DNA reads TGCAGCGTTGGGGACATAGGGTTGGAGACCCAGTACTTC. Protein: CSVGDIGLETQYF.